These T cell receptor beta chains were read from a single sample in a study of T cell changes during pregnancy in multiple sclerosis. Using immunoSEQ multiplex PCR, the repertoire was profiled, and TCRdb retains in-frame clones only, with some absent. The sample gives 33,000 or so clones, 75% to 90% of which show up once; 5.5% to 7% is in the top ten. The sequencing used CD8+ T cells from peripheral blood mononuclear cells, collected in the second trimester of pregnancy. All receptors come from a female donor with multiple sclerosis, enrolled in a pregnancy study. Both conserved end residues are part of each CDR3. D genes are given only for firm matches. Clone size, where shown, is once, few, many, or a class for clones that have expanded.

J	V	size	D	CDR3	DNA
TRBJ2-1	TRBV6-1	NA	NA	CASSGPPNNEQFF	TGTGCCAGCAGTGGGCCGCCCAACAATGAGCAGTTCTTC
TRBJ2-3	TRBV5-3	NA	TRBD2	CASSQERAGADTQYF	TGTGCCAGCAGCCAAGAGCGAGCGGGAGCAGATACGCAGTATTTT
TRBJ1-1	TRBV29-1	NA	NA	CSAFWGHGTEAFF	TGCAGCGCATTTTGGGGCCATGGCACTGAAGCTTTCTTT
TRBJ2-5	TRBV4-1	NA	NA	CASSLRLWQSETQYF	TGCGCCAGCAGCCTAAGATTGTGGCAGTCGGAGACCCAGTACTTC
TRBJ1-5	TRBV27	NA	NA	CAVRGSDGSQHF	TGTGCCGTGCGGGGCTCCGATGGTTCCCAGCATTTT
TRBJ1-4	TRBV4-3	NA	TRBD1	CASSQDRGQFLRVNEKLFF	TGCGCCAGCAGCCAAGATAGGGGACAGTTTCTAAGGGTTAATGAAAAACTGTTTTTT
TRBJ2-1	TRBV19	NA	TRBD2	CASSGLAGGEQFF	TGTGCCAGTAGCGGACTAGCGGGCGGAGAGCAGTTCTTC
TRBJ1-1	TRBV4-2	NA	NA	CASSLRVETEAFF	TGTGCCAGCAGCCTCCGAGTTGAAACTGAAGCTTTCTTT
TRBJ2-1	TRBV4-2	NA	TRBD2	CASTSGTSGYNEQFF	TGTGCCAGCACCTCCGGGACTAGCGGATACAATGAGCAGTTCTTC
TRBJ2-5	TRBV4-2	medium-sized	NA	CASSQEQGGSETQYF	TGTGCCAGCAGCCAAGAACAGGGGGGGTCGGAGACCCAGTACTTC
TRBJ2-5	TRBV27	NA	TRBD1	CASTDRGLPGETQYF	TGTGCCAGCACGGACAGGGGGCTACCTGGAGAGACCCAGTACTTC
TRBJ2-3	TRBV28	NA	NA	CASSFRLREFGTDTQYF	TGTGCCAGCAGTTTTCGTTTACGGGAGTTTGGCACAGATACGCAGTATTTT
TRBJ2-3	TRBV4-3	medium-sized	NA	CASSQEMGGGATDTQYF	TGCGCCAGCAGCCAAGAGATGGGAGGGGGGGCCACAGATACGCAGTATTTT
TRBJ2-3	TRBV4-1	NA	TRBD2	CASSQDLIGLAGVSDTQYF	TGCGCCAGCAGCCAAGATCTTATTGGACTAGCGGGAGTGTCGGATACGCAGTATTTT
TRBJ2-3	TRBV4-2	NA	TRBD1	CASSQAGTGPDTQYF	TGTGCCAGCAGCCAAGCCGGGACAGGGCCAGATACGCAGTATTTT
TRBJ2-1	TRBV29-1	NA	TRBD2	CSVEIGREISEQFF	TGCAGCGTTGAAATTGGGCGGGAGATAAGTGAGCAGTTCTTC
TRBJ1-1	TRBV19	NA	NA	CASSISGRANEAFF	TGTGCCAGTAGTATATCGGGCAGGGCGAACGAAGCTTTCTTT
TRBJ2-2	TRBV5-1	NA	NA	CASSLPRAGELFF	TGCGCCAGCAGCTTGCCCCGCGCCGGGGAGCTGTTTTTT
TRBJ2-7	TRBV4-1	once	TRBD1	CASSQDSDREQEQYF	TGCGCCAGCAGCCAAGACAGCGACAGGGAACAAGAGCAGTACTTC
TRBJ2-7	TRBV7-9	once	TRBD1	CASSHQGTVYEQYF	TGTGCCAGCAGTCACCAGGGGACAGTCTACGAGCAGTACTTC
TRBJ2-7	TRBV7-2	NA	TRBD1	CASSLAGPGGYEQYF	TGTGCCAGCAGCTTAGCAGGCCCAGGGGGCTACGAGCAGTACTTC
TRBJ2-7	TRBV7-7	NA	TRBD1	CASSFGDSSSYEQYF	TGTGCTAGCAGCTTTGGGGACAGTAGCTCCTACGAGCAGTACTTC
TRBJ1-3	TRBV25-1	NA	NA	CASRAGAGNTIYF	TGTGCCAGCAGAGCAGGGGCTGGAAACACCATATATTTT
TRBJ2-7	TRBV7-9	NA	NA	CASSLFRGEHYEQYF	TGTGCCAGCAGCTTATTTCGTGGTGAACACTACGAGCAGTACTTC
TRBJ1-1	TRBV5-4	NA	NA	CASSMETGNTEAFF	TGTGCCAGCAGCATGGAGACAGGGAACACTGAAGCTTTCTTT
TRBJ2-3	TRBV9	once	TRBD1	CASSVAGTGSTDTQYF	TGTGCCAGCAGCGTAGCTGGGACAGGAAGCACAGATACGCAGTATTTT
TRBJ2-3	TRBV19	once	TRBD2	CASRDASGSTDTQYF	TGTGCCAGTAGAGATGCTAGCGGAAGCACAGATACGCAGTATTTT
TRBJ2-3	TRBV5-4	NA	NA	CASSLLGGTDTQYF	TGTGCCAGCAGCTTGCTAGGAGGGACAGATACGCAGTATTTT
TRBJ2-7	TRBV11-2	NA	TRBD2	CASSFSGSSYEQYF	TGTGCCAGCAGCTTTAGCGGGAGTTCCTACGAGCAGTACTTC
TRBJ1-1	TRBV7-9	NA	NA	CASTSNTEAFF	TGTGCCAGCACGTCCAACACTGAAGCTTTCTTT
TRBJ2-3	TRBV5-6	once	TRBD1	CASSLGQGTADTQYF	TGTGCCAGCAGCTTGGGACAGGGTACCGCAGATACGCAGTATTTT